These 14 T cell receptor beta chains came from one sample sequenced in a study of T cell responses to AZD1222 COVID-19 vaccine. Here immunoSEQ multiplex PCR was the method, and the copy in TCRdb shows in-frame clones only, minus some. The sample yields about 25,000 clones, roughly 87% seen once. The sample consisted of peripheral blood, taken 28 days after the second AZD1222 dose. All receptors derive from an adult who received the AZD1222 COVID-19 vaccine.

The chain combines TRBV28 with TRBJ1-2; 8 nucleotides line up with TRBD1. Germline V gives CDR1 MDHEN, CDR2 SYDVKM. Trimming removed 3 bases from V and 9 bases from J; junction bases left unmatched: 6. This CDR3 is built from 13 residues. For the CDR3, the DNA is TGTGCCAGCAGTTTGACAGGGGCTATTCGCTACACCTTC. Its translation: CASSLTGAIRYTF.

The chain is built from TRBV7-9 and TRBJ1-4; 9 bases line up with TRBD1. Per the germline V gene, CDR1 is SEHNR and CDR2 is FQNEAQ (reference sequence). After removal of 5 bases from V and 8 bases from J, the junction contained 9 bases not matched to a gene. The CDR3 sequence is 15 residues long. The CDR3 DNA sequence: TGTGCCAGCAGCCCGGGACAGGGAAGTAAAGAAAAACTGTTTTTT. As protein: CASSPGQGSKEKLFF.

The chain carries TRBV5-4 and TRBJ1-2; TRBD1 matches at 7 bases. J lost 2 bases, V lost 5 bases, and 6 bases had no gene match. This CDR3 contains 14 residues. Germline lookup yields CDR1 SGHNT and CDR2 YYREEE (reference sequence). Here the CDR3 reads CASSYGQANYGYTF. The CDR3 nucleotides read TGTGCCAGCAGTTACGGACAGGCAAACTATGGCTACACCTTC. Filled out from reference TRBV5-4 and TRBJ1-2, the complete variable domain reads ETGVTQSPTHLIKTRGQQVTLRCSSQSGHNTVSWYQQALGQGPQFIFQYYREEENGRGNFPPRFSGLQFPNYSSELNVNALELDDSALYLCASSYGQANYGYTFGSGTRLTVV.

The chain couples TRBV30 to TRBJ2-7; D is unclear. The V gene lost 4 bases and the J gene lost 4 bases, with 11 bases spanning the gap. Germline V lookup: CDR1 GTSNPN, CDR2 SVGIG (reference sequence). This CDR3 comprises 12 residues. Here the CDR3 reads CAWTGRKYEQYF. The CDR3 DNA follows: TGTGCCTGGACAGGCCGAAAATACGAGCAGTACTTC. The complete variable domain, with remaining parts taken from reference TRBV30 and TRBJ2-7, reads SQTIHQWPATLVQPVGSPLSLECTVEGTSNPNLYWYRQAAGRGLQLLFYSVGIGQISSEVPQNLSASRPQDRQFILSSKKLLLSDSGFYLCAWTGRKYEQYFGPGTRLTVT.

V and J are TRBV27 and TRBJ2-3; tentatively, D is TRBD1 (5 bases). Germline assignment: CDR1 MNHEY and CDR2 SMNVEV (reference sequence). Trimming stripped 8 bases from V and 2 bases from J, with 14 bases between. The length of the CDR3 is 14 residues. The CDR3 loop reads CASALGRLTDTQYF. Here the CDR3 DNA reads TGTGCCAGCGCGTTGGGGCGACTCACAGATACGCAGTATTTT.

The rearrangement links TRBV6-6 to TRBJ2-2, with 7 bases identical to TRBD1. The CDR3 extends over 16 amino acids. Germline loops: CDR1 MNHNY, CDR2 SVGAGI (reference sequence). The ends lost 0 bases at V and 4 bases at J; junction bases unmatched: 5. The CDR3 here is CASSYSSPGGTGELFF. The CDR3 DNA follows: TGTGCCAGCAGTTACTCGTCCCCAGGGGGCACCGGGGAGCTGTTTTTT.

This clone was recorded only once. The chain recombines TRBV15 with TRBJ1-1; D possibly corresponds to TRBD1 (6 bases). CDR1 and CDR2 from the germline V gene are LNHNV and YYDKDF (reference sequence). The CDR3 runs to 13 residues. The V end was cut by 2 bases, the J end by 7 bases, with 11 bases between. CDR3 residues: CATSRRGAVEAFF. Written as DNA, the CDR3 is TGTGCCACCAGCAGACGGGGGGCGGTTGAAGCTTTCTTT.

This chain connects TRBV6-5 to TRBJ1-6; no clear D gene. This CDR3 contains 15 residues. CDR1 and CDR2 from the germline V gene are MNHEY and SVGAGI. The V and J ends lost 4 bases and 0 bases respectively, with 7 bases between them. CDR3 in DNA: TGTGCCAGCAGTTCCGATAGCTCCTATAATTCACCCCTCCACTTT. Translation gives CASSSDSSYNSPLHF.

V and J are TRBV6-6 and TRBJ2-7; 7 bases map to TRBD1. The CDR3 contains 15 residues. Germline V lookup: CDR1 MNHNY, CDR2 SVGAGI (reference sequence). V lost 2 bases to trimming and J lost 3 bases; unmatched junction nucleotides: 7. CDR3 sequence reads: CASSYMVSGGYEQYF. The CDR3 region has the DNA TGTGCCAGCAGTTACATGGTGTCAGGGGGCTACGAGCAGTACTTC.

The chain couples TRBV5-1 to TRBJ2-7; no reliable D call. Trimming removed 1 base from V and 0 bases from J, with 8 bases in between. In germline, CDR1 is SGHRS, CDR2 YFSETQ. The CDR3 runs to 14 residues. DNA for the CDR3: TGCGCCAGCAGCTTGCAGGCGAGCTCCTACGAGCAGTACTTC. This encodes CASSLQASSYEQYF.

The chain combines TRBV2 with TRBJ1-2, with TRBD1 as a possible D gene (5 bases). The CDR3 spans 13 residues. V was clipped by 3 bases and J by 8 bases, with 13 bases between them. The germline gives CDR1 SNHLY, CDR2 FYNNEI. The CDR3 nucleotides are TGTGCCAGCAGTGAGCGGGACGCAGGGGGCTACACCTTC. Encoded protein: CASSERDAGGYTF. The whole variable domain, remainder taken from reference TRBV2 and TRBJ1-2, is EPEVTQTPSHQVTQMGQEVILRCVPISNHLYFYWYRQILGQKVEFLVSFYNNEISEKSEIFDDQFSVERPDGSNFTLKIRSTKLEDSAMYFCASSERDAGGYTFGSGTRLTVV.

This chain connects TRBV6-5 to TRBJ2-6; D not certain. V dropped 8 bases and J dropped 0 bases, with 11 bases sitting between them. The CDR3 totals 15 residues. Germline-derived CDR1 and CDR2 are MNHEY and SVGAGI. The CDR3 DNA follows: TGTGCCAGCTCAAGTGGGGTCTCTGGGGCCAACGTCCTGACTTTC. This sequence encodes CASSSGVSGANVLTF.

The chain employs TRBV7-2 and TRBJ1-1; tentatively, D is TRBD1 (5 bases). Trimming removed 1 base from V and 1 base from J, with 13 bases in between. Germline CDR1 reads SGHTA; CDR2 reads FQGNSA. There are 16 residues in the CDR3. The CDR3 reads CASSLGASGRNTEAFF. In nucleotides, the CDR3 is TGTGCCAGCAGCTTAGGGGCGTCAGGGAGGAACACTGAAGCTTTCTTT.

This chain uses TRBV7-3 with TRBJ2-2; D is possibly TRBD1 (5 bases). The germline CDR1 and CDR2 sequences are SGHTA and FQGTGA. The CDR3 is made up of 14 amino acids. The ends were cut back, 4 bases at V and 4 bases at J, with 10 bases in the middle. The CDR3 bases are TGTGCCAGCAGCTCTGGACAACTCACCGGGGAGCTGTTTTTT. Residues: CASSSGQLTGELFF.